Following are 22 T cell receptor beta chains from one sample sequenced in a study of neoadjuvant anti-PD-1 for oral cavity cancer. Here immunoSEQ multiplex PCR was the method, and the copy in TCRdb shows in-frame clones only, minus some. The repertoire has 17,000 or so clones, approximately 64% of them found once; the top ten carry approximately 3%. This specimen was PBMCs, taken before nivolumab (anti-PD-1) treatment. The receptors here all came from a person between 35 and 79 years old with oral cavity squamous cell carcinoma.

The chain joins TRBV9 to TRBJ2-5; 7 bases line up with TRBD1. The germline V gene has CDR1 SGDLS and CDR2 YYNGEE. After removal of 2 bases from V and 2 bases from J, the junction contained 6 bases not matched to a gene. The length of the CDR3 is 15 residues. CDR3 sequence reads: CASSVLAGGQETQYF. The CDR3 nucleotides are TGTGCCAGCAGCGTCCTCGCAGGGGGACAAGAGACCCAGTACTTC.

This rearrangement joins TRBV25-1 to TRBJ2-2, with D hard to call. Trimming took 6 bases from V and 1 from J, leaving 0 bases between them. Per germline, CDR1 MGHDK and CDR2 SYGVNS. The CDR3 contains 11 residues. The CDR3 coding sequence is TGTGCCAGCAGGAACACCGGGGAGCTGTTTTTT. It codes for CASRNTGELFF.

The chain links TRBV30 to TRBJ2-7; D remains ambiguous. V shed 2 bases and J shed 3 bases, with 8 bases lying between them. Per germline, CDR1 GTSNPN and CDR2 SVGIG (reference sequence). The CDR3 is 12 residues long. The CDR3 DNA reads TGTGCCTGGAGTAGGGCAGGCTACGAGCAGTACTTC. Protein product: CAWSRAGYEQYF. The whole variable domain, filled in from reference TRBV30 and TRBJ2-7, reads SQTIHQWPATLVQPVGSPLSLECTVEGTSNPNLYWYRQAAGRGLQLLFYSVGIGQISSEVPQNLSASRPQDRQFILSSKKLLLSDSGFYLCAWSRAGYEQYFGPGTRLTVT.

This clone was recorded a few times. CDR3 in amino acids: CATTTGQGNYGYTF. Written as DNA, the CDR3 is TGTGCCACCACCACCGGACAGGGAAACTATGGCTACACCTTC. The rearrangement joins TRBV19 to TRBJ1-2; 8 bases are a match to TRBD1. This CDR3 comprises 14 residues. The V and J ends lost 10 bases and 2 bases, in that order; junction bases with no gene match: 9. Germline-derived CDR1 and CDR2 are LNHDA and SQIVND (reference sequence).

This clone was observed a handful of times. The gene calls are TRBV19 and TRBJ1-5; D is ambiguous. In germline, CDR1 is LNHDA, CDR2 SQIVND (reference sequence). Trimming took 8 bases from V and 0 from J, leaving 11 bases between them. The CDR3 is 14 amino acids. In DNA, the CDR3 is TGTGCCAGTCGAGCCGGATATAGCAATCAGCCCCAGCATTTT. This sequence encodes CASRAGYSNQPQHF.

The genes are TRBV5-1 and TRBJ2-5, with 8 nucleotides matching TRBD2. CDR1 and CDR2 from the germline V gene are SGHRS and YFSETQ. The V gene end was trimmed by 2 bases and the J gene end by 5 bases; junction bases not matched to a gene: 14. This CDR3 has 17 residues. The CDR3 nucleotides read TGCGCCAGCAGCTTACGTCGATTAGCGGGGATGAGTGAGACCCAGTACTTC. This encodes CASSLRRLAGMSETQYF.

Notes on this clone: This sample includes further DNA sequences coding for the same CDR3. The chain uses TRBV5-4 and TRBJ1-2, with unresolved D. This CDR3 spans 12 amino acids. Germline V CDR1 and CDR2: SGHNT, YYREEE (reference sequence). The ends were cut back, 4 bases at V and 5 bases at J, with 9 bases in the middle. CDR3 DNA: TGTGCCAGCAGCCTGACGGGGTATGGCTACACCTTC. This gives the protein CASSLTGYGYTF.

Worth noting for this clone: The missing conserved phenylalanine or tryptophan at the end of this CDR3 makes a read error likely. Because the CDR3's place on the DNA is in doubt, the DNA is left out and the CDR3 is given as listed by TCRdb. This chain uses TRBV6-1 with TRBJ1-2; the table gives TRBD1 as D, unverified against the DNA. The CDR3 numbers 14 amino acids, ends counted. Germline V CDR1 and CDR2: MNHNS, SASEGT. CDR3 amino acids: CASSEIVVDRQVLI.

The V and J genes are TRBV27 and TRBJ1-1; D perhaps matches TRBD1 (5 bases). The V end lost 6 bases, the J end lost 1 base, and 12 bases lay between the germline ends. There are 14 residues in the CDR3. The germline V gene has CDR1 MNHEY and CDR2 SMNVEV (reference sequence). In DNA form, the CDR3 reads TGTGCCAGCAGCCCCAGGGCGAAGAACACTGAAGCTTTCTTT. Its protein is CASSPRAKNTEAFF.

The chain couples TRBV30 to TRBJ2-6; D is tentatively TRBD1 or TRBD2 (5 bases each). Per the germline V gene, CDR1 is GTSNPN and CDR2 is SVGIG (reference sequence). CDR3 length: 16 amino acids. V was pared by 4 bases and J by 1 base, with 14 bases between. This CDR3 reads CAWTRDGISGANVLTF. The CDR3 DNA is TGTGCCTGGACTCGGGACGGAATTTCTGGGGCCAACGTCCTGACTTTC.

In its sample, this clone was seen once. The chain employs TRBV6-1 and TRBJ2-2; D ambiguous. The CDR3 has 15 residues. CDR1 and CDR2 from the germline V gene are MNHNS and SASEGT. V gave up 0 bases and J gave up 0 bases, with 5 bases separating them. CDR3 sequence reads: CASSEASANTGELFF. The CDR3 DNA is TGTGCCAGCAGTGAAGCCTCAGCGAACACCGGGGAGCTGTTTTTT.

This clone was detected only a few times. Germline is not matched at one junction end, which may reflect a read error. The rearrangement uses TRBV27 and TRBJ2-5, with a weak D call TRBD1 (5 bases). Germline CDR1 and CDR2: MNHEY and SMNVEV (reference sequence). The CDR3 consists of 13 residues. Here the CDR3 DNA reads TGTGCCAGCAGTATATCAGGGTTGGGGACCCAGTACTTC. It translates to CASSISGLGTQYF.

The chain combines TRBV2 with TRBJ2-2; 7 bases map to TRBD1. V was pared by 7 bases and J by 4 bases, with 12 bases of the junction left unmatched. The CDR3 sequence is 16 residues long. Per the germline V gene, CDR1 is SNHLY and CDR2 is FYNNEI. The CDR3 DNA reads as TGTGCCAGCAACAAAGAGACAGGGCGAGCCACCGGGGAGCTGTTTTTT. Amino acids: CASNKETGRATGELFF.

The chain carries TRBV28 and TRBJ2-7; D may be TRBD1 (5 bases). Deletions cut 7 bases from V and 2 bases from J, with 15 bases between. This CDR3 contains 14 residues. The germline V gene encodes CDR1 MDHEN and CDR2 SYDVKM. This chain's CDR3 is CASTLSRVPYEQYF. CDR3 in DNA: TGTGCCAGCACCCTAAGCAGGGTCCCCTACGAGCAGTACTTC.

This clone was seen only once. The chain links TRBV5-1 to TRBJ2-3; weak D call: TRBD1 (6 bases). Trimming removed 4 bases at V and 3 bases at J, with 18 bases between. CDR1 SGHRS and CDR2 YFSETQ come from the germline V gene. This CDR3 has 16 amino acids. CDR3 coding DNA: TGCGCCAGCAGCCTGAAGACAGGCCTCGTGACAGATACGCAGTATTTT. Translated: CASSLKTGLVTDTQYF.

This chain connects TRBV6-6 to TRBJ2-7; TRBD1 is a possible D gene (6 bases). Germline assignment: CDR1 MNHNY and CDR2 SVGAGI (reference sequence). V shed 2 bases and J shed 2 bases, with 10 bases lying between them. The CDR3 extends over 14 amino acids. The CDR3 sequence: CASSYQQGPYEQYF. The CDR3, as DNA: TGTGCCAGCAGTTACCAACAGGGCCCCTACGAGCAGTACTTC.

The rearrangement links TRBV6-5 to TRBJ2-7; no firm D call. V dropped 0 bases and J dropped 6 bases, with 9 bases sitting between them. Germline loops: CDR1 MNHEY, CDR2 SVGAGI. The CDR3 contains 13 residues. The CDR3 reads CASSYSAGFEQYF. For the CDR3, the DNA is TGTGCCAGCAGTTACTCGGCCGGGTTCGAGCAGTACTTC.

This sequence joins TRBV11-2 and TRBJ2-1, with 9 bases lining up with TRBD1. Trimming removed 4 bases from V and 4 bases from J; junction bases left unmatched: 2. Per the germline V gene, CDR1 is SGHAT and CDR2 is FQNNGV. The CDR3 totals 14 residues. The CDR3 reads CASSYGQGYNEQFF. The CDR3 nucleotides are TGTGCCAGCAGCTACGGACAGGGGTACAATGAGCAGTTCTTC.

This chain joins TRBV4-1 and TRBJ2-2; D is undetermined. Germline V lookup: CDR1 MGHRA, CDR2 YSYEKL. This CDR3 has 14 amino acids. V lost 3 bases, J lost 3 bases, and 8 bases lay in between. The CDR3 loop reads CASSHALDTGELFF. The CDR3 bases are TGCGCCAGCAGCCACGCTTTGGACACCGGGGAGCTGTTTTTT.

V is TRBV6-1 and J is TRBJ2-5; 7 nucleotides line up with TRBD1. The CDR3 is 12 amino acids. V lost 2 bases to trimming and J lost 13 bases; unmatched junction nucleotides: 7. CDR1 is MNHNS, CDR2 SASEGT, per germline. This CDR3 reads CASSEQGQERYF. CDR3 DNA sequence: TGTGCCAGCAGTGAACAAGGACAGGAACGGTACTTC.

Points on this clone: One end of the junction does not line up with germline, which may come from a read error. The V gene is TRBV6-1, the J gene TRBJ2-1; no clear D gene. Per the germline V gene, CDR1 is MNHNS and CDR2 is SASEGT. CDR3 length equals 11 residues. The CDR3 DNA reads TGTGCCAGCAGAGAAGACAATGAGCAGTTCTTC. This translates into CASREDNEQFF.

The rearrangement links TRBV4-2 to TRBJ2-7; D unclear. Germline CDR1 LGHNA, CDR2 YNFKEQ. CDR3 size: 13 residues. Deletions cut 0 bases from V and 6 bases from J, with 9 bases between. CDR3: CASSQDRRSEQYF. DNA for the CDR3: TGTGCCAGCAGCCAAGATCGTCGGAGCGAGCAGTACTTC.